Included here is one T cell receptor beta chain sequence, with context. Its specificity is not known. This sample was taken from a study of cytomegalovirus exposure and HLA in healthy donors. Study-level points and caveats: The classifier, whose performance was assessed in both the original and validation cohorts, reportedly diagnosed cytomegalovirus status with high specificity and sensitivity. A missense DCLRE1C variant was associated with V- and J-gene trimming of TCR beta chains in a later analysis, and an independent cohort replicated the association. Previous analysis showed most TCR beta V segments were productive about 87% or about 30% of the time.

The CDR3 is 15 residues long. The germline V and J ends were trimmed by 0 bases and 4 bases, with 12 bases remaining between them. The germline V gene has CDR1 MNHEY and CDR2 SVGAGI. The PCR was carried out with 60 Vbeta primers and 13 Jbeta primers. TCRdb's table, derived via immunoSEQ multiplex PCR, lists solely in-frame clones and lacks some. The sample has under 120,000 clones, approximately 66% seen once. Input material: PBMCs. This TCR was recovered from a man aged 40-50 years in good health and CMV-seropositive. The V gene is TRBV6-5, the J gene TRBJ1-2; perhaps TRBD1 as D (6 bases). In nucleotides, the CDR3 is TGTGCCAGCAGTTACTCGAAGGACAGCAGCTATGGCTACACCTTC. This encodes CASSYSKDSSYGYTF.